A single sample gave rise to the 20 T cell receptor beta chains below, sequenced in a study of T cells after yellow fever vaccination. TCRdb ran MiXCR on the 5' RACE reads and lists one entry per CDR3 protein. The sample records hundreds of thousands of distinct CDR3 sequences, about 17% being singletons. Sequenced here: PBMCs, sampled before the yellow fever booster vaccination. These TCRs come from a man aged 18 to 29 who received the YFV17D yellow fever vaccine.

This clonotype was detected a few times. The V call is TRBV4-1, the J call TRBJ1-2; 9 bases map to TRBD1. The CDR3 is made up of 17 amino acids. CDR1 MGHRA and CDR2 YSYEKL come from the germline V gene. V shed 0 bases, J shed 4 bases, and the junction held 9 bases outside the gene matches. The CDR3 protein is CASSQDSGTGSLYGYTF. The CDR3 bases are TGCGCCAGCAGCCAAGACTCCGGGACAGGGAGCCTCTATGGCTACACCTTC.

V is TRBV7-2 and J is TRBJ1-6, with D possibly being TRBD1 (5 bases). The CDR3 is 11 residues long. Germline CDR1 reads SGHTA; CDR2 reads FQGNSA. Between the trimmed V and J ends, which lost 3 bases and 12 bases, there was a span of 6 bases. DNA for the CDR3: TGTGCCAGCAGCTTGGGGGGACCCCTCCACTTT. It translates to CASSLGGPLHF.

The chain recombines TRBV4-1 with TRBJ2-5, with D possibly matching TRBD1 (5 bases). CDR1 MGHRA and CDR2 YSYEKL come from the germline V gene. Trimming removed 4 bases from V and 4 bases from J, with 13 bases in between. The CDR3 extends over 14 amino acids. The CDR3 DNA sequence: TGCGCCAGCAGCCCACAGGTTTTGGGAGAGACCCAGTACTTC. Translated: CASSPQVLGETQYF.

The V call is TRBV5-1, the J call TRBJ1-2; 7 positions agree with TRBD1. Per germline, CDR1 SGHRS and CDR2 YFSETQ. This CDR3 has 14 amino acids. Trimming removed 4 bases from V and 1 base from J; junction bases left unmatched: 4. Written as DNA, the CDR3 is TGCGCCAGCAGCCGGGACAGCCATAACTATGGCTACACCTTC. Protein sequence: CASSRDSHNYGYTF.

This clonotype appeared a few times. This sequence joins TRBV20-1 and TRBJ1-1; D ambiguous. Trimming took off 0 bases at V and 0 bases at J, with 8 bases between the two ends. There are 14 residues in the CDR3. Germline V gene data show CDR1 as DFQATT and CDR2 as SNEGSKA (reference sequence). CDR3 sequence: CSARDRTVNTEAFF. The CDR3 DNA follows: TGCAGTGCTAGAGATAGGACGGTGAACACTGAAGCTTTCTTT.

The chain couples TRBV29-1 to TRBJ2-3; D assignment may be TRBD1 or TRBD2 (5 bases each). Germline V CDR1 and CDR2: SQVTM, ANQGSEA. The V end lost 5 bases, the J end lost 1 base, and 13 bases lay between the germline ends. The CDR3 is made up of 14 amino acids. CDR3 nucleotides: TGCAGCGTTCCGCAGGGACCTCGCACAGATACGCAGTATTTT. It codes for CSVPQGPRTDTQYF.

This clonotype was found many times. V is TRBV7-9 and J is TRBJ2-1; TRBD1 aligns across 9 bases. CDR1 is SEHNR, CDR2 FQNEAQ, per germline (reference sequence). The CDR3 has 15 residues. Trimming removed 1 base from V and 5 bases from J; junction bases left unmatched: 3. CDR3 amino acids: CASSLGDRAHNEQFF. In nucleotides, the CDR3 is TGTGCCAGCAGCTTAGGGGACAGGGCCCACAATGAGCAGTTCTTC.

This clonotype appeared a few times. The chain uses TRBV7-9 and TRBJ2-7, with 7 bases matching TRBD1. The germline V gene has CDR1 SEHNR and CDR2 FQNEAQ (reference sequence). V trimming: 5 bases; J trimming: 3 bases; junction bases outside the gene matches: 7. The CDR3 is made up of 14 amino acids. The CDR3 bases are TGTGCCAGCAGCACGACAGGGTACGGCTACGAGCAGTACTTC. It codes for CASSTTGYGYEQYF.

This sequence joins TRBV20-1 and TRBJ1-1; 8 bases are a match to TRBD1. The CDR3 covers 15 residues. CDR1 DFQATT and CDR2 SNEGSKA come from the germline V gene (reference sequence). V lost 5 bases to trimming and J lost 5 bases; unmatched junction nucleotides: 13. CDR3 residues: CSADLGQGIGTEAFF. The CDR3 DNA is TGCAGTGCTGACCTCGGACAGGGTATTGGAACTGAAGCTTTCTTT.

The CDR3 DNA reads TGCGCCAGCAGGCTGTGGGGGGGTCCCGGGGAGCTGTTTTTT. Translated: CASRLWGGPGELFF. V usage is TRBV4-3 and J usage is TRBJ2-2, with 7 nucleotides matching TRBD2. Trimming at V came to 6 bases and at J to 6 bases, leaving 7 bases not matched to a gene. The CDR3 is 14 residues long. The germline CDR1 and CDR2 sequences are LGHNA and YSLEER.

This rearrangement joins TRBV6-2 or TRBV6-3 to TRBJ1-1; 8 bases are shared with TRBD1. Germline CDR1 is MNHEY and CDR2 is SVGEGT. This CDR3 has 13 residues. The trim removed 6 bases at V and 8 bases at J, leaving 8 bases unmatched. The CDR3 region has the DNA TGTGCCAGCAGCAATCGACAGGGGACCGAAGCTTTCTTT. Translated: CASSNRQGTEAFF.

Many counts were recorded for this clonotype. The gene calls are TRBV4-3 and TRBJ2-3; D is undetermined. Trimming stripped 1 base from V and 6 bases from J, with 17 bases between. The length of the CDR3 is 16 residues. CDR1 is LGHNA, CDR2 YSLEER, per germline. The CDR3 sequence: CASSQVVAAEGDTQYF. The DNA of the CDR3 is TGCGCCAGCAGCCAAGTTGTGGCTGCGGAAGGCGATACGCAGTATTTT.

This clonotype was detected only a few times. The chain combines TRBV20-1 with TRBJ1-4; 10 bases are a match to TRBD1. CDR3 length equals 15 residues. CDR1 is DFQATT and CDR2 is SNEGSKA in the germline V gene (reference sequence). Trimming cost V 4 bases and J 11 bases; bases outside gene matches: 13. CDR3 DNA sequence: TGCAGTGCTACACCCTCCGGGACAGGGGTCCGGAAACTGTTTTTT. Amino acid sequence: CSATPSGTGVRKLFF.

The rearrangement links TRBV27 to TRBJ2-5; TRBD1 might be the D (5 bases). This CDR3 has 14 amino acids. Per the germline V gene, CDR1 is MNHEY and CDR2 is SMNVEV (reference sequence). Trimming took 2 bases from V and 5 from J, leaving 12 bases between them. CDR3 nucleotides: TGTGCCAGCAGTTTAGGATTGCAGGGCGAGACCCAGTACTTC. Protein: CASSLGLQGETQYF.

The V call is TRBV3-1, the J call TRBJ1-1; D remains unclear. The CDR3 spans 13 residues. Trimming shortened V by 4 bases and J by 2 bases, and 8 bases separated the two germline ends. Germline CDR1 LGHDT, CDR2 YNNKEL (reference sequence). This chain's CDR3 is CASSRTDNTEAFF. Here the CDR3 DNA reads TGTGCCAGCAGCCGGACGGACAACACTGAAGCTTTCTTT. The whole variable domain, remainder taken from reference TRBV3-1 and TRBJ1-1, is DTAVSQTPKYLVTQMGNDKSIKCEQNLGHDTMYWYKQDSKKFLKIMFSYNNKELIINETVPNRFSPKSPDKAHLNLHINSLELGDSAVYFCASSRTDNTEAFFGQGTRLTVV.

The V call is TRBV6-5, the J call TRBJ2-3, with 7 bases aligning to TRBD2. CDR3 size: 15 residues. Looked up from germline, CDR1 is MNHEY and CDR2 is SVGAGI. V was clipped by 2 bases and J by 4 bases; unmatched bases: 6. CDR3: CASSYTGGEADTQYF. CDR3 nucleotide sequence: TGTGCCAGCAGTTACACTGGGGGGGAGGCAGATACGCAGTATTTT.

This clonotype was picked up a small number of times. V and J are TRBV5-5 and TRBJ1-2; weak D call: TRBD1 (6 bases). The CDR3 sequence is 15 residues long. Germline assignment: CDR1 SGHKS and CDR2 YYEKEE (reference sequence). The V end lost 4 bases, the J end lost 0 bases, and 13 bases lay between the germline ends. This chain's CDR3 is CASSLLWGPNYGYTF. The CDR3 region has the DNA TGTGCCAGCAGCCTACTGTGGGGGCCTAACTATGGCTACACCTTC.

This clonotype was detected only a few times. The V and J genes are TRBV10-3 and TRBJ1-2; TRBD1 aligns across 10 bases. Per germline, CDR1 ENHRY and CDR2 SYGVKD. The CDR3 is 17 amino acids. V gave up 0 bases and J gave up 3 bases; unmatched junction bases: 7. DNA for the CDR3: TGTGCCATCAGTGAGTCGGGACAGGGGCCACCTTACTATGGCTACACCTTC. Amino acids: CAISESGQGPPYYGYTF.

This clonotype was seen at least ten times. V is TRBV29-1 and J is TRBJ2-1; TRBD1 agrees at 9 bases. The CDR3 runs 16 residues. Germline V gene lookup returns CDR1 SQVTM and CDR2 ANQGSEA. Losses at the gene ends were 4 bases for V and 3 bases for J; bases not matched to a gene: 10. The CDR3 loop reads CSVVTIGQGNYNEQFF. The CDR3 DNA follows: TGCAGCGTTGTGACCATAGGACAGGGGAACTACAATGAGCAGTTCTTC.

The sample holds a few counts of this clonotype. The rearrangement uses TRBV12-3 or TRBV12-4 and TRBJ1-5; tentatively, D is TRBD1 (5 bases). This CDR3 has 16 residues. Deletions cut 5 bases from V and 7 bases from J, with 21 bases between. The CDR3 nucleotides read TGTGCCAGCAGTCCCCCCCTGCTGGGGGTCTACCAGCCCCAGCATTTT. Protein sequence: CASSPPLLGVYQPQHF.